Below are 14 T cell receptor beta chains sequenced from a single sample in a study of blood T cell repertoires in COVID-19 (dated by TCRdb to 2020 to 2022). Library construction relied on the immunoSEQ multiplex PCR assay. This is the immuneACCESS table as TCRdb keeps it, with only in-frame sequences that have V and J called. A part of the clones is gone; compared with another copy, unresolved V genes explain less than half, and the rest is unexplained. Present in this sample are roughly 200,000 clones, more than 75% of which were seen just once. The ten biggest clones cover 5% to 6.5% of the sample. The sequencing input was peripheral blood. The receptors come from a man aged 35 to 55 with active or convalescent COVID-19.

The genes are TRBV6-5 and TRBJ1-2; D remains ambiguous. CDR3 length: 12 amino acids. Germline lookup yields CDR1 MNHEY and CDR2 SVGAGI. V lost 7 bases and J 7 bases, leaving 13 bases between the germline ends. CDR3 protein: CASTPDFVGYTF. The CDR3 region has the DNA TGTGCCAGCACCCCGGACTTTGTTGGCTACACCTTC.

The chain has TRBV11-3 and TRBJ2-7; possibly TRBD1 for D (6 bases). This CDR3 region has 15 residues. The V and J ends lost 5 bases and 0 bases respectively, with 14 bases between them. Germline values: CDR1 SGHNT, CDR2 YENEEA. CDR3 nucleotides: TGTGCCAGCAGCGTAAGACAGGCTCACTCCTACGAGCAGTACTTC. It translates to CASSVRQAHSYEQYF.

The chain carries TRBV12-1 and TRBJ2-6; the table calls TRBD1, which could not be checked here. TRBV12-1 is a pseudogene. The CDR3 sequence is 17 residues long. The CDR3 DNA reads TGTGCCAGCAGCGTGGACAGGAGACACTCTGGGGCCAACGTCCTGACTTTC. It is translated as CASSVDRRHSGANVLTF.

The chain recombines TRBV6-1 with TRBJ2-1; weak D call: TRBD2 (6 bases). V was pared by 0 bases and J by 7 bases, with 10 bases between. Per germline, CDR1 MNHNS and CDR2 SASEGT. The CDR3 sequence is 14 residues long. In nucleotides, the CDR3 is TGTGCCAGCAGTGAAGCGGGAGGTCGGAATGAGCAGTTCTTC. Protein: CASSEAGGRNEQFF.

The gene calls are TRBV2 and TRBJ1-4; no firm D call. The V and J ends lost 6 bases and 4 bases respectively, with 6 bases between them. This CDR3 comprises 12 residues. Germline CDR1 is SNHLY and CDR2 is FYNNEI. CDR3 region: CASSGFNEKLFF. DNA for the CDR3: TGTGCCAGCAGCGGGTTTAATGAAAAACTGTTTTTT.

This sequence joins TRBV11-3 and TRBJ2-7; TRBD1 matches at 9 bases. Germline CDR1 reads SGHNT; CDR2 reads YENEEA. With 4 bases clipped from V and 2 bases from J, the junction kept 9 bases outside the gene matches. The CDR3 consists of 16 residues. Here the CDR3 DNA reads TGTGCCAGCAGCTCCCCCCCCGGGACAGGGACCTACGAGCAGTACTTC. Encoded protein: CASSSPPGTGTYEQYF.

This rearrangement joins TRBV9 to TRBJ2-2; no reliable D call. The CDR3 spans 14 residues. V was clipped by 7 bases and J by 0 bases, with 10 bases between them. Germline values: CDR1 SGDLS, CDR2 YYNGEE. The CDR3 here is CASRRVSNTGELFF. CDR3 coding DNA: TGTGCCAGCCGCCGGGTTTCGAACACCGGGGAGCTGTTTTTT.

The chain uses TRBV6-5 and TRBJ1-5; D not resolved. The V and J ends lost 5 bases and 0 bases respectively, with 11 bases between them. The CDR3 is 15 residues long. CDR1 is MNHEY, CDR2 SVGAGI, per germline. As DNA, the CDR3 is TGTGCCAGCAGTCCCATACACAATAGCAATCAGCCCCAGCATTTT. This translates into CASSPIHNSNQPQHF.

This clone was observed once. V usage is TRBV14 and J usage is TRBJ2-3, with D maybe TRBD1 (6 bases). Trimming shortened V by 0 bases and J by 7 bases, and 11 bases separated the two germline ends. The V gene's germline CDR1 is SGHDN and CDR2 FVKESK. This CDR3 has 14 amino acids. The CDR3 loop is CASSQEWTVNTQYF. For the CDR3, the DNA is TGTGCCAGCAGCCAAGAATGGACAGTGAATACGCAGTATTTT. The full variable domain, its missing parts supplied by reference TRBV14 and TRBJ2-3, is EAGVTQFPSHSVIEKGQTVTLRCDPISGHDNLYWYRRVMGKEIKFLLHFVKESKQDESGMPNNRFLAERTGGTYSTLKVQPAELEDSGVYFCASSQEWTVNTQYFGPGTRLTVL.

Of note for this clone: Other DNA variants within this sample encode the same CDR3. The chain is built from TRBV24-1 and TRBJ1-2; D is perhaps TRBD1 (6 bases). With 4 bases removed from V and 5 bases from J, the gap between germline ends came to 7 bases. Germline V lookup: CDR1 KGHDR, CDR2 SFDVKD. The CDR3 has 12 residues. CDR3 in amino acids: CATSEQGYGYTF. As DNA, the CDR3 is TGTGCCACCAGTGAACAGGGTTATGGCTACACCTTC.

The chain couples TRBV19 to TRBJ1-5, with 7 bases matching TRBD1. The germline V gene encodes CDR1 LNHDA and CDR2 SQIVND (reference sequence). V lost 3 bases to trimming and J lost 3 bases; unmatched junction nucleotides: 8. This CDR3 comprises 16 residues. CDR3 sequence reads: CASSIRFRGNNQPQHF. CDR3 DNA: TGTGCCAGTAGTATTAGGTTCAGGGGGAACAATCAGCCCCAGCATTTT.

J is TRBJ1-2 and V is TRBV5-6; D ambiguous. Germline CDR1 SGHDT, CDR2 YYEEEE. V was pared by 0 bases and J by 0 bases, with 12 bases between. This CDR3 has 16 residues. CDR3 DNA sequence: TGTGCCAGCAGCTTGGGAGGCAGAAACCCTAACTATGGCTACACCTTC. Its protein is CASSLGGRNPNYGYTF.

The chain links TRBV5-1 to TRBJ2-3, with TRBD2 identical over 8 bases. The CDR3 totals 17 residues. V shed 0 bases, J shed 0 bases, and the junction held 6 bases outside the gene matches. Looked up from germline, CDR1 is SGHRS and CDR2 is YFSETQ. This chain's CDR3 is CASSLGVAGLSTDTQYF. The CDR3 bases are TGCGCCAGCAGCTTGGGTGTAGCGGGATTAAGCACAGATACGCAGTATTTT.

This chain connects TRBV6-1 to TRBJ2-3, with D possibly matching TRBD2 (6 bases). The CDR3 extends over 19 amino acids. With 1 base removed from V and 4 bases from J, the gap between germline ends came to 24 bases. Germline-derived CDR1 and CDR2 are MNHNS and SASEGT. The CDR3: CASSEGFVSETRHPDTQYF. CDR3 bases: TGTGCCAGCAGTGAAGGATTTGTCTCCGAGACTAGACACCCAGATACGCAGTATTTT.